The 22 T cell receptor beta chains below were found in one sample sequenced in a study of blood T cell repertoires in COVID-19. The data were produced by immunoSEQ multiplex PCR, yet TCRdb's version contains in-frame clones alone and is incomplete. The sample includes some 21,000 clones, 80% to 85% seen only once; the top ten take roughly 3.2%. The sequenced sample consisted of peripheral blood. The receptors shown here come from a man aged 35 to 55 with acute or convalescent COVID-19.

The V gene is TRBV7-6, the J gene TRBJ1-1; a weak D match, TRBD1 (6 bases). Per germline, CDR1 SGHVS and CDR2 FNYEAQ. Trimming took off 6 bases at V and 0 bases at J, with 14 bases between the two ends. The CDR3 extends over 15 amino acids. The CDR3 loop is CASSSGAPMNTEAFF. CDR3 DNA: TGTGCCAGCAGTTCAGGGGCCCCAATGAACACTGAAGCTTTCTTT.

The rearrangement joins TRBV30 to TRBJ2-5; D not certain. Per the germline V gene, CDR1 is GTSNPN and CDR2 is SVGIG (reference sequence). V was shortened by 3 bases and J by 2 bases, with 4 bases between the two germline ends. This CDR3 has 11 residues. CDR3 residues: CAWSPQETQYF. The CDR3 nucleotides read TGTGCCTGGAGCCCTCAAGAGACCCAGTACTTC.

V is TRBV19 and J is TRBJ2-3; no firm D call. Germline assignment: CDR1 LNHDA and CDR2 SQIVND (reference sequence). Trimming left V 3 bases short and J 2 bases short, with 15 bases between. The CDR3 covers 16 residues. For the CDR3, the DNA is TGTGCCAGTAGTATTATCGGGTCTACATCCACAGATACGCAGTATTTT. This gives the protein CASSIIGSTSTDTQYF. Drawing the rest from reference TRBV19 and TRBJ2-3, the complete variable domain is DGGITQSPKYLFRKEGQNVTLSCEQNLNHDAMYWYRQDPGQGLRLIYYSQIVNDFQKGDIAEGYSVSREKKESFPLTVTSAQKNPTAFYLCASSIIGSTSTDTQYFGPGTRLTVL.

V is TRBV6-5 and J is TRBJ1-2, with 7 bases matching TRBD1. The germline gives CDR1 MNHEY, CDR2 SVGAGI. This CDR3 spans 15 amino acids. The junction had 3 bases not matched to a gene; V was cut back by 2 bases and J by 0 bases. CDR3 in DNA: TGTGCCAGCAGTTACACGACAGGGTCTAACTATGGCTACACCTTC. It specifies CASSYTTGSNYGYTF.

DNA for the CDR3: TGCGCCAGCAGCCAAGAGGGCAGGGGCGAAGATGAAAAACTGTTTTTT. Amino acid sequence: CASSQEGRGEDEKLFF. The chain combines TRBV4-1 with TRBJ1-4; weak D call: TRBD1 (6 bases). This CDR3 is built from 16 residues. CDR1 is MGHRA and CDR2 is YSYEKL in the germline V gene. V was shortened by 0 bases and J by 6 bases, with 14 bases between the two germline ends.

The J gene is TRBJ2-7, the V gene TRBV12-5; the D gene is possibly TRBD1 (6 bases). Germline CDR1 is LGHNT and CDR2 is FRNRAP. This CDR3 region has 14 residues. The germline V and J ends were trimmed by 6 bases and 2 bases, with 14 bases remaining between them. The CDR3 DNA reads TGTGCTAGTGGACAAAGAACAGGGCCCTACGAGCAGTACTTC. It encodes CASGQRTGPYEQYF. Full variable domain (remainder filled in from reference TRBV12-5 and TRBJ2-7): DARVTQTPRHKVTEMGQEVTMRCQPILGHNTVFWYRQTMMQGLELLAYFRNRAPLDDSGMPKDRFSAEMPDATLATLKIQPSEPRDSAVYFCASGQRTGPYEQYFGPGTRLTVT.

This chain connects TRBV4-2 to TRBJ1-3, with D unresolved. V was pared by 10 bases and J by 4 bases, with 8 bases between. Per germline, CDR1 LGHNA and CDR2 YNFKEQ. This CDR3 is 11 amino acids long. CDR3 coding DNA: TGTGCCATCGCCCAGGGAAACACCATATATTTT. Its protein product is CAIAQGNTIYF.

The J gene is TRBJ1-6, the V gene TRBV3-1 (or the pseudogene TRBV3-2), with D unclear. V lost 0 bases, J lost 7 bases, and 13 bases lay in between. Looked up from germline, CDR1 is LGHDT and CDR2 is YNNKEL (reference sequence). The CDR3 covers 16 residues. DNA for the CDR3: TGTGCCAGCAGCCAAGATGGCGGATCTAGGAATTCACCCCTCCACTTT. Translation: CASSQDGGSRNSPLHF.

The CDR3, as DNA: TGTGCCAGCAGTTACTACAGCCCACAGGGAAACTACGAGCAGTACTTC. Its protein product is CASSYYSPQGNYEQYF. This chain links TRBV6-5 with TRBJ2-7; possible D gene TRBD1, 6 bases. Germline CDR1 and CDR2: MNHEY and SVGAGI. Deletions cut 1 base from V and 3 bases from J, with 16 bases between. CDR3 length: 16 residues.

The rearrangement uses TRBV30 and TRBJ2-5; D is possibly TRBD1 (5 bases). This CDR3 has 14 residues. The germline V and J ends were trimmed by 0 bases and 1 base, with 9 bases remaining between them. In germline, CDR1 is GTSNPN, CDR2 SVGIG (reference sequence). The CDR3 loop is CAWSVGAPQETQYF. The CDR3 DNA reads TGTGCCTGGAGTGTTGGGGCCCCCCAAGAGACCCAGTACTTC.

This clone was detected only once. The chain couples TRBV29-1 to TRBJ2-7, with TRBD1 matching 8 bases. The CDR3 loop spans 11 amino acids. The V and J ends lost 6 bases and 11 bases, in that order; junction bases with no gene match: 9. From germline, CDR1 is SQVTM and CDR2 ANQGSEA. The CDR3 DNA reads TGCAGCGTCTCGGACAGGGAACATGAGTACTTC. Translation gives CSVSDREHEYF.

V usage is TRBV18 and J usage is TRBJ2-7, with 7 bases matching TRBD1. The V gene's germline CDR1 is KGHSH and CDR2 LQKENI. V lost 0 bases, J lost 3 bases, and 2 bases stayed unmatched. CDR3 length: 14 amino acids. CDR3 bases: TGTGCCAGCTCACCACCAGACAGGGACTACGAGCAGTACTTC. This translates into CASSPPDRDYEQYF. Using reference TRBV18 and TRBJ2-7 for the parts outside the CDR3, the full variable domain is NAGVMQNPRHLVRRRGQEARLRCSPMKGHSHVYWYRQLPEEGLKFMVYLQKENIIDESGMPKERFSAEFPKEGPSILRIQQVVRGDSAAYFCASSPPDRDYEQYFGPGTRLTVT.

The gene calls are TRBV6-5 and TRBJ2-7, with D tentatively TRBD1 (5 bases). Trimming stripped 5 bases from V and 4 bases from J, with 6 bases between. CDR3 length equals 11 residues. In germline, CDR1 is MNHEY, CDR2 SVGAGI. The CDR3: CASSNRYEQYF. CDR3 sequence (DNA): TGTGCCAGCAGTAACAGGTACGAGCAGTACTTC.

The V and J genes are TRBV18 and TRBJ2-5, with 7 bases lining up with TRBD2. Germline-derived CDR1 and CDR2 are KGHSH and LQKENI. The CDR3 has 14 amino acids. Trimming at V came to 6 bases and at J to 4 bases, leaving 8 bases not matched to a gene. CDR3 nucleotide sequence: TGTGCCAGCTCCGAAGGACTAGAAGTAGAGACCCAGTACTTC. Encoded protein: CASSEGLEVETQYF.

J is TRBJ2-6 and V is TRBV5-6, with 12 bases that match TRBD1. Germline-derived CDR1 and CDR2 are SGHDT and YYEEEE. The J segment lost 2 bases and the V segment lost 3 bases, leaving 6 bases of the junction unmatched. CDR3 length equals 18 residues. The CDR3 DNA reads as TGTGCCAGCAGCTCCGGGACAGGGGGCTTTCCTGGGGCCAACGTCCTGACTTTC. As protein: CASSSGTGGFPGANVLTF. Filled out from reference TRBV5-6 and TRBJ2-6, the complete variable domain reads DAGVTQSPTHLIKTRGQQVTLRCSPKSGHDTVSWYQQALGQGPQFIFQYYEEEERQRGNFPDRFSGHQFPNYSSELNVNALLLGDSALYLCASSSGTGGFPGANVLTFGAGSRLTVL.

J is TRBJ1-5 and V is TRBV5-4, with D tentatively TRBD1 (5 bases). The V end was cut by 1 base, the J end by 1 base, with 6 bases between. The CDR3 spans 14 residues. Germline V lookup: CDR1 SGHNT, CDR2 YYREEE (reference sequence). In DNA, the CDR3 is TGTGCCAGCAGCTTGAGGGGCAGCAATCAGCCCCAGCATTTT. As protein: CASSLRGSNQPQHF.

This rearrangement joins TRBV3-1 (or the pseudogene TRBV3-2) to TRBJ2-5; D might be TRBD1 (5 bases). The V end lost 1 base, the J end lost 5 bases, and 11 bases lay between the germline ends. From germline, CDR1 is LGHDT and CDR2 YNNKEL (reference sequence). The CDR3 runs 14 residues. This CDR3 reads CASSQGSGWETQYF. CDR3 in DNA: TGTGCCAGCAGCCAAGGCTCAGGGTGGGAGACCCAGTACTTC.

The chain uses TRBV19 and TRBJ1-5, with D tentatively TRBD1 (6 bases). CDR3 length: 18 amino acids. V was clipped by 5 bases and J by 0 bases, with 20 bases between them. Per the germline V gene, CDR1 is LNHDA and CDR2 is SQIVND (reference sequence). The DNA for the CDR3 is TGTGCCAGTAGTCCCTCTCTCTCGGGGGGCCATAGCAATCAGCCCCAGCATTTT. Residues: CASSPSLSGGHSNQPQHF. The full variable domain, its missing parts supplied by reference TRBV19 and TRBJ1-5, is DGGITQSPKYLFRKEGQNVTLSCEQNLNHDAMYWYRQDPGQGLRLIYYSQIVNDFQKGDIAEGYSVSREKKESFPLTVTSAQKNPTAFYLCASSPSLSGGHSNQPQHFGDGTRLSIL.

J is TRBJ2-1 and V is TRBV27; TRBD2 matches 8 bases. CDR1 is MNHEY and CDR2 is SMNVEV in the germline V gene (reference sequence). The CDR3 is made up of 16 amino acids. Trimming at V came to 8 bases and at J to 3 bases, leaving 12 bases not matched to a gene. Here the CDR3 reads CASRPRTSGVYNEQFF. As DNA, the CDR3 is TGTGCCAGCCGACCAAGAACTAGCGGAGTCTACAATGAGCAGTTCTTC.

The chain couples TRBV29-1 to TRBJ2-7; TRBD1 aligns across 7 bases. V was pared by 4 bases and J by 3 bases, with 12 bases of the junction left unmatched. Germline-derived CDR1 and CDR2 are SQVTM and ANQGSEA. This CDR3 contains 15 residues. The CDR3 protein is CSVAGQASSNYEQYF. CDR3 DNA: TGCAGCGTTGCTGGACAGGCATCATCCAACTACGAGCAGTACTTC.

The chain has TRBV12-3 or TRBV12-4 and TRBJ2-1; TRBD2 matches 9 bases. V lost 5 bases to trimming and J lost 15 bases; unmatched junction nucleotides: 8. This CDR3 contains 12 residues. The CDR3 bases are TGTGCCAGCAGTATCCAAGCGGGGGGATCGTTCTTC. Translating it yields CASSIQAGGSFF.

This sequence joins TRBV2 and TRBJ1-5; no firm D call. Germline CDR1 is SNHLY and CDR2 is FYNNEI. V shed 2 bases and J shed 0 bases, with 8 bases lying between them. The CDR3 totals 15 residues. CDR3 in amino acids: CASSEWPDSNQPQHF. The CDR3 DNA reads as TGTGCCAGCAGTGAATGGCCAGATAGCAATCAGCCCCAGCATTTT.